This T cell receptor beta chain was observed in a study of T cell clones after liver transplantation. The V and J ends lost 5 bases and 3 bases, in that order; junction bases with no gene match: 7. The CDR3 is 16 residues long. Germline CDR1 and CDR2: SGHAT and FQDESV (reference sequence). This clone has only a few counts. Clones were sequenced by immunoSEQ multiplex PCR, and TCRdb holds only the in-frame ones, with some missing. The sample yields about 99,000 clones, 75% to 90% seen once. The sequence came from a human donor who received a liver transplant. This chain uses TRBV11-1 with TRBJ1-1; 12 bases line up with TRBD1. Sequencing was performed on CD4+ T cells from blood, taken before liver transplant. The CDR3, as DNA: TGTGCCAGCAGCACCGGGACAGGGGGCGAGTACACTGAAGCTTTCTTT. Residues: CASSTGTGGEYTEAFF.